The 8 T cell receptor beta chains below were found in one sample sequenced in a study of cytomegalovirus exposure and HLA in healthy donors. Primers: 60 Vbeta forward and 13 Jbeta reverse. Generated by immunoSEQ multiplex PCR, the TCRdb table keeps only in-frame clones and is missing some. The table records 80,000 to 100,000 clones, approximately 71% of them present only once. Sequenced sample: PBMCs. These TCRs come from a woman under 30 in good health and CMV-seropositive.

This chain uses TRBV9 with TRBJ1-2; D unclear. Between the trimmed V and J ends, which lost 4 bases and 6 bases, there was a span of 13 bases. Germline loops: CDR1 SGDLS, CDR2 YYNGEE. The CDR3 covers 13 residues. In DNA form, the CDR3 reads TGTGCCAGCAGCCGCGGGGTTGAGAATGGCTACACCTTC. Its protein product is CASSRGVENGYTF.

This rearrangement joins TRBV7-3 to TRBJ2-1; D may be TRBD2 (6 bases). The CDR3 is 18 residues long. Germline loops: CDR1 SGHTA, CDR2 FQGTGA. V gave up 5 bases and J gave up 0 bases, with 20 bases separating them. The CDR3 DNA reads as TGTGCCAGCAGCGGAGGGCCCCCTACTCTGAGCTCCTACAATGAGCAGTTCTTC. Protein product: CASSGGPPTLSSYNEQFF.

The J gene is TRBJ2-7, the V gene TRBV6-1; TRBD2 aligns across 7 bases. J was trimmed by 4 bases and V by 0 bases; bases with no gene match: 6. CDR1 MNHNS and CDR2 SASEGT come from the germline V gene. The CDR3 runs 15 residues. The CDR3 sequence: CASSEALAEYYEQYF. The CDR3, as DNA: TGTGCCAGCAGTGAAGCCCTAGCGGAATATTACGAGCAGTACTTC.

The rearrangement joins TRBV5-1 to TRBJ1-1; perhaps TRBD1 as D (6 bases). The V end lost 8 bases, the J end lost 0 bases, and 14 bases lay between the germline ends. The CDR3 contains 14 residues. Germline V gene lookup returns CDR1 SGHRS and CDR2 YFSETQ. CDR3 DNA sequence: TGCGCCAGTGGCGCCGGGACATTGAACACTGAAGCTTTCTTT. It is translated as CASGAGTLNTEAFF.

The chain is built from TRBV5-6 and TRBJ1-1; D might be TRBD1 (6 bases). Trimming cost V 7 bases and J 4 bases, with 14 bases left between them. Germline V gene lookup returns CDR1 SGHDT and CDR2 YYEEEE. The CDR3 loop spans 13 amino acids. CDR3 protein: CASGGGRGTEAFF. CDR3 in DNA: TGTGCCAGCGGCGGGGGGCGCGGCACTGAAGCTTTCTTT.

This chain connects TRBV13 to TRBJ2-7, with TRBD2 as a possible D gene (5 bases). Germline loops: CDR1 PRHDT, CDR2 FYEKMQ (reference sequence). Trimming pared 0 bases from V and 3 bases from J, leaving 6 bases between. The CDR3 spans 13 residues. The CDR3 loop reads CASSLGRDYEQYF. DNA for the CDR3: TGTGCCAGCAGCTTAGGGAGGGACTACGAGCAGTACTTC.

The chain uses TRBV2 and TRBJ1-6, with 7 nucleotides matching TRBD1. V shed 8 bases and J 9 bases; nucleotides not matched to a gene: 13. This CDR3 is 15 amino acids long. CDR1 SNHLY and CDR2 FYNNEI come from the germline V gene. The CDR3 loop is CASLPPRDRPSPLHF. The CDR3 region has the DNA TGTGCCAGCCTCCCCCCCCGGGACAGACCTTCACCCCTCCACTTT.

The chain joins TRBV6-1 to TRBJ1-1; 7 positions agree with TRBD1. V trimming: 3 bases; J trimming: 4 bases; junction bases outside the gene matches: 5. The CDR3 is 14 residues long. CDR1 MNHNS and CDR2 SASEGT come from the germline V gene. CDR3 DNA: TGTGCCAGCAGTGATGTTAGGGGGCTCACTGAAGCTTTCTTT. Translated, it gives CASSDVRGLTEAFF.